This T cell receptor beta chain appears in the sequencing data of a study of T cell responses to AZD1222 COVID-19 vaccine. V was pared by 6 bases and J by 0 bases, with 12 bases of the junction left unmatched. Germline CDR1 and CDR2: SQVTM and ANQGSEA. The CDR3 runs to 17 residues. Whole-study results and caveats: Nearly half of unique spike-specific TCRs reportedly avoided B.1.351 and B.1.1.7 mutated regions. Researchers report vaccine-associated CD4 TCRs spanning spike, with dominance at 160-218 and 743-854. Only a handful of individuals given AZD1222 were seropositive at baseline.

As for this clone: Its antigen remains unidentified.

Method: immunoSEQ multiplex PCR; TCRdb's copy keeps in-frame clones and lacks some. Of about 140,000 clones listed, 80% to 95% are singletons. The TCR was taken from an adult in good health. The starting material was peripheral blood, obtained on day 0 of AZD1222 vaccination. J is TRBJ2-1 and V is TRBV29-1; TRBD2 agrees at 9 bases. CDR3 residues: CSVEGWSGGPSYNEQFF. The CDR3 DNA sequence: TGCAGCGTCGAGGGATGGAGCGGGGGGCCCTCCTACAATGAGCAGTTCTTC.